This TCR beta chain was documented in a study of blood T cell repertoires in COVID-19. Study as a whole: Sites across the United States, Italy and Spain contributed samples from acute and convalescent COVID-19.

Some clones are missing from TCRdb's copy, which holds only in-frame ones; the method was immunoSEQ multiplex PCR. The data contain around 58,000 clones, 85% to 90% of them singletons. Participants were aged about 18 to 95 years, lived in around 25 US areas, and enrolled virtually. Cohort assignment relied on participant-reported clinical history. The CDR3 runs to 17 residues. The V segment lost 2 bases and the J segment 1 base; nucleotides outside the gene matches: 10. CDR1 is MNHNS and CDR2 is SASEGT in the germline V gene. The V gene is TRBV6-1, the J gene TRBJ2-7; the match to TRBD1 covers 8 bases. This receptor was identified in a woman aged 40 to 50 who had recovered from COVID-19. What was sequenced was PBMCs or T cells enriched from blood (not recorded which). The CDR3 loop reads CASSEWSLGTGSYEQYF. DNA for the CDR3: TGTGCCAGCAGTGAATGGAGCTTGGGGACAGGATCCTACGAGCAGTACTTC.